These 27 T cell receptor beta chains came from one sample sequenced in a study of blood T cells in healthy people across ages. A second PCR of roughly 7 to 11 cycles used a sample-barcoded 5' primer and a J-beta primer mix. TCRdb reanalysed the 5' RACE reads using MiXCR and keeps one entry per CDR3 protein. The sample contains about 640,000 distinct CDR3 sequences, approximately 50% of which appear only once. The sample was blood. These receptors were obtained from a man in his fifties or sixties in good health.

The J gene is TRBJ2-1, the V gene TRBV6-2 or TRBV6-3; maybe TRBD2 (6 bases). Germline V CDR1 and CDR2: MNHEY, SVGEGT. The CDR3 sequence is 15 residues long. V gave up 6 bases and J gave up 0 bases, with 12 bases separating them. As DNA, the CDR3 is TGTGCCAGCAGGACGGGGCGGGGCTCCTACAATGAGCAGTTCTTC. It is translated as CASRTGRGSYNEQFF.

V gene TRBV5-1 combines with J gene TRBJ2-1; 10 nucleotides align to TRBD2. The V and J ends lost 4 bases and 8 bases, in that order; junction bases with no gene match: 9. This CDR3 region has 15 residues. Germline V gives CDR1 SGHRS, CDR2 YFSETQ. DNA for the CDR3: TGCGCCAGCAGCGCTATAGCGGGGGGCCCCGATGAGCAGTTCTTC. Translated, it gives CASSAIAGGPDEQFF.

The rearrangement links TRBV20-1 to TRBJ1-6; D is unresolved. The CDR3 has 14 amino acids. With 3 bases removed from V and 6 bases from J, the gap between germline ends came to 12 bases. Germline V gene data show CDR1 as DFQATT and CDR2 as SNEGSKA (reference sequence). The CDR3, as DNA: TGCAGTGCTAGCAGGTTAATGGGTAATTCACCCCTCCACTTT. Its translation: CSASRLMGNSPLHF.

The chain employs TRBV6-5 and TRBJ2-7, with D perhaps assigned TRBD1 or TRBD2 (5 bases each). The germline V gene has CDR1 MNHEY and CDR2 SVGAGI. This CDR3 is built from 14 residues. Trimming pared 2 bases from V and 7 bases from J, leaving 15 bases between. The CDR3 nucleotides are TGTGCCAGCAGTTACCGGGGACCCTACAATGAGCAGTACTTC. This encodes CASSYRGPYNEQYF.

This clonotype was recorded many times. The gene calls are TRBV20-1 and TRBJ2-1; TRBD2 might be the D (5 bases). The CDR3 covers 12 residues. Germline V lookup: CDR1 DFQATT, CDR2 SNEGSKA (reference sequence). Deletions cut 6 bases from V and 3 bases from J, with 9 bases between. The CDR3 protein is CSAPAGYNEQFF. Here the CDR3 DNA reads TGCAGTGCCCCGGCGGGCTACAATGAGCAGTTCTTC.

This clonotype was detected only once. The genes are TRBV3-1 and TRBJ1-2; 9 positions agree with TRBD1. Germline V gives CDR1 LGHDT, CDR2 YNNKEL (reference sequence). The CDR3 covers 14 residues. The V segment lost 4 bases and the J segment 5 bases; nucleotides outside the gene matches: 5. CDR3 in DNA: TGTGCCAGCAGCCTGGACAGGGGTCGGTATGGCTACACCTTC. Its protein product is CASSLDRGRYGYTF.

The V and J genes are TRBV12-3 or TRBV12-4 and TRBJ1-5; no firm D call. Between the trimmed V and J ends, which lost 3 bases and 4 bases, there was a span of 7 bases. The CDR3 covers 13 residues. In nucleotides, the CDR3 is TGTGCCAGCAGTTTCAACGTAAATCAGCCCCAGCATTTT. Amino acids: CASSFNVNQPQHF.

J is TRBJ2-7 and V is TRBV20-1; D call uncertain. CDR3 length: 13 amino acids. CDR1 DFQATT and CDR2 SNEGSKA come from the germline V gene (reference sequence). V lost 4 bases and J 4 bases, leaving 14 bases between the germline ends. This chain's CDR3 is CSANPNSDYEQYF. The CDR3 DNA reads as TGCAGTGCTAACCCGAACTCCGATTACGAGCAGTACTTC.

This clonotype occurred many times. The chain recombines TRBV15 with TRBJ2-5; 7 nucleotides line up with TRBD1. The junction had 4 bases not matched to a gene; V was cut back by 4 bases and J by 2 bases. CDR3 length equals 14 residues. Per germline, CDR1 LNHNV and CDR2 YYDKDF (reference sequence). The DNA of the CDR3 is TGTGCCACCAGCACCCCGGGACAGCAAGAGACCCAGTACTTC. Translated: CATSTPGQQETQYF. Supplemented by reference TRBV15 and TRBJ2-5, the full variable domain reads DAMVIQNPRYQVTQFGKPVTLSCSQTLNHNVMYWYQQKSSQAPKLLFHYYDKDFNNEADTPDNFQSRRPNTSFCFLDIRSPGLGDTAMYLCATSTPGQQETQYFGPGTRLLVL.

The rearrangement uses TRBV7-2 and TRBJ2-3; tentatively, D is TRBD2 (6 bases). Germline V gene data show CDR1 as SGHTA and CDR2 as FQGNSA. The CDR3 is 15 amino acids. V was pared by 3 bases and J by 0 bases, with 10 bases between. The CDR3: CASSFRSGSTDTQYF. The DNA of the CDR3 is TGTGCCAGCAGCTTCAGGAGCGGGAGCACAGATACGCAGTATTTT.

The rearrangement joins TRBV7-2 to TRBJ1-1; the D is unclear. Trimming removed 1 base at V and 0 bases at J, with 15 bases between. This CDR3 has 17 amino acids. CDR1 SGHTA and CDR2 FQGNSA come from the germline V gene. The CDR3 is CASSLGPGSGLNTEAFF. The CDR3 DNA sequence: TGTGCCAGCAGCTTAGGCCCGGGATCCGGGCTGAACACTGAAGCTTTCTTT. The full variable domain, rest sourced from reference TRBV7-2 and TRBJ1-1, is GAGVSQSPSNKVTEKGKDVELRCDPISGHTALYWYRQSLGQGLEFLIYFQGNSAPDKSGLPSDRFSAERTGGSVSTLTIQRTQQEDSAVYLCASSLGPGSGLNTEAFFGQGTRLTVV.

The gene calls are TRBV7-2 and TRBJ1-2; D ambiguous. The CDR3 consists of 13 residues. Germline CDR1 reads SGHTA; CDR2 reads FQGNSA. The V end lost 4 bases, the J end lost 8 bases, and 14 bases lay between the germline ends. The CDR3 protein is CASSSHSLGGYTF. In DNA, the CDR3 is TGTGCCAGCAGCTCCCACTCCCTCGGGGGCTACACCTTC.

The chain joins TRBV2 to TRBJ1-1; D not resolved. The CDR3 is made up of 13 amino acids. V was cut by 6 bases and J by 1 base, with 9 bases left in between. The V gene's germline CDR1 is SNHLY and CDR2 FYNNEI. CDR3 bases: TGTGCCAGCAGGGATATGGAGAACACTGAAGCTTTCTTT. Encoded protein: CASRDMENTEAFF.

This clonotype was counted between two and nine times. The chain links TRBV20-1 to TRBJ2-5; 7 nucleotides align to TRBD1. The CDR3 sequence is 13 residues long. After removal of 4 bases from V and 2 bases from J, the junction contained 4 bases not matched to a gene. Germline lookup yields CDR1 DFQATT and CDR2 SNEGSKA (reference sequence). CDR3 DNA: TGCAGTGCTATTCCGGGACAGCAAGAGACCCAGTACTTC. Its translation is CSAIPGQQETQYF.

The chain employs TRBV6-2 or TRBV6-3 and TRBJ2-1, with 8 bases identical to TRBD1. The V gene's germline CDR1 is MNHEY and CDR2 SVGEGT. The V and J ends lost 6 bases and 10 bases, in that order; junction bases with no gene match: 2. This CDR3 spans 11 amino acids. As DNA, the CDR3 is TGTGCCAGCAGCCGGACAGGGGAGCAGTTCTTC. Translation gives CASSRTGEQFF.

This chain links TRBV7-2 with TRBJ1-2; D gene ambiguous. The CDR3 is 14 residues long. V lost 3 bases and J 7 bases, leaving 15 bases between the germline ends. Germline V gene lookup returns CDR1 SGHTA and CDR2 FQGNSA. The CDR3, as DNA: TGTGCCAGCAGCTTCCCAGGACGGAACGGTGGCTACACCTTC. Translated: CASSFPGRNGGYTF.

This clonotype has at least ten counts. This sequence joins TRBV6-5 and TRBJ2-5; 11 nucleotides line up with TRBD2. The CDR3 runs to 16 residues. The V gene end was trimmed by 4 bases and the J gene end by 1 base; junction bases not matched to a gene: 5. Looked up from germline, CDR1 is MNHEY and CDR2 is SVGAGI. CDR3 DNA sequence: TGTGCCAGCAGTTTAACCGGGACTAGCGGCCAAGAGACCCAGTACTTC. Translating it yields CASSLTGTSGQETQYF.

This clonotype appeared many times. The chain couples TRBV5-1 to TRBJ2-7; 10 nucleotides line up with TRBD2. In germline, CDR1 is SGHRS, CDR2 YFSETQ. With V trimmed by 3 bases and J by 0 bases, 0 bases remained unmatched. This CDR3 region has 14 residues. CDR3 coding DNA: TGCGCCAGCAGCTCTAGCGGGGGCTCCTACGAGCAGTACTTC. Protein product: CASSSSGGSYEQYF.

The chain employs TRBV9 and TRBJ2-1; D is possibly TRBD2 (5 bases). Germline assignment: CDR1 SGDLS and CDR2 YYNGEE. The V gene lost 4 bases and the J gene lost 6 bases, with 14 bases spanning the gap. There are 14 residues in the CDR3. The CDR3 region has the DNA TGTGCCAGCAGCCCCCGGGATTGGGGCAATGAGCAGTTCTTC. Its protein product is CASSPRDWGNEQFF.

V is TRBV20-1 and J is TRBJ2-3; possibly TRBD1 for D (6 bases). Per the germline V gene, CDR1 is DFQATT and CDR2 is SNEGSKA (reference sequence). The CDR3 consists of 14 residues. With 3 bases removed from V and 6 bases from J, the gap between germline ends came to 16 bases. The CDR3, as DNA: TGCAGTGCTAGTCTGGCAGGGGTTGTGGATACGCAGTATTTT. Translating gives CSASLAGVVDTQYF.

The chain links TRBV7-9 to TRBJ2-3, with TRBD2 matching over 9 bases. Germline CDR1 reads SEHNR; CDR2 reads FQNEAQ (reference sequence). The CDR3 is 16 residues long. The trim removed 0 bases at V and 6 bases at J, leaving 7 bases unmatched. The CDR3 DNA reads TGTGCCAGCAGCTTAGCTCGTGGCGGGGGGGCGGATACGCAGTATTTT. Encoded protein: CASSLARGGGADTQYF. Using reference TRBV7-9 and TRBJ2-3 for the parts outside the CDR3, the full variable domain is DTGVSQNPRHKITKRGQNVTFRCDPISEHNRLYWYRQTLGQGPEFLTYFQNEAQLEKSRLLSDRFSAERPKGSFSTLEIQRTEQGDSAMYLCASSLARGGGADTQYFGPGTRLTVL.

The rearrangement uses TRBV7-8 and TRBJ2-5, with a tentative D call TRBD1 (6 bases). The CDR3 spans 15 residues. Germline assignment: CDR1 SGHVS and CDR2 FQNEAQ. The V and J ends lost 5 bases and 5 bases respectively, with 18 bases between them. CDR3 sequence reads: CASSPEGESGETQYF. DNA of the CDR3: TGTGCCAGCAGCCCCGAGGGGGAGTCGGGCGAGACCCAGTACTTC.

J is TRBJ1-2 and V is TRBV10-3, with 10 bases matching TRBD1. The CDR3 length is 15 residues. In germline, CDR1 is ENHRY, CDR2 SYGVKD. Germline trimming cut 2 bases from V and 4 bases from J; bases unmatched to any gene: 4. CDR3 residues: CAISEPGQGTYGYTF. CDR3 sequence (DNA): TGTGCCATCAGTGAGCCGGGACAGGGGACCTATGGCTACACCTTC.

This chain uses TRBV3-1 with TRBJ2-5; D might be TRBD1 or TRBD2, each matching 6 bases. In germline, CDR1 is LGHDT, CDR2 YNNKEL (reference sequence). V shed 0 bases and J shed 6 bases, with 11 bases lying between them. This CDR3 contains 14 residues. CDR3 region: CASSQDWRGKTQYF. Written as DNA, the CDR3 is TGTGCCAGCAGCCAAGATTGGAGGGGGAAGACCCAGTACTTC.

This clonotype was found many times. The chain has TRBV29-1 and TRBJ2-5; D is unresolved. CDR1 is SQVTM and CDR2 is ANQGSEA in the germline V gene. V gave up 4 bases and J gave up 5 bases, with 14 bases separating them. The CDR3 runs to 13 residues. The CDR3 loop reads CSVVQFAGETQYF. The CDR3 DNA is TGCAGCGTTGTACAATTCGCCGGGGAGACCCAGTACTTC. Complete variable domain (other parts from reference TRBV29-1 and TRBJ2-5): SAVISQKPSRDICQRGTSLTIQCQVDSQVTMMFWYRQQPGQSLTLIATANQGSEATYESGFVIDKFPISRPNLTFSTLTVSNMSPEDSSIYLCSVVQFAGETQYFGPGTRLLVL.

V is TRBV5-1 and J is TRBJ2-3, with 11 positions matching TRBD2. CDR1 is SGHRS and CDR2 is YFSETQ in the germline V gene. With 3 bases clipped from V and 6 bases from J, the junction kept 3 bases outside the gene matches. CDR3 length: 14 residues. The CDR3, as DNA: TGCGCCAGCAGCTGGGCTAGCGGGGGGGATACGCAGTATTTT. Translating it yields CASSWASGGDTQYF.

Remarks on this clonotype: Since a much larger clone is just one base distant, this may be a read error. The chain employs TRBV4-2 and TRBJ2-4; D perhaps matches TRBD1 (5 bases). The V gene's germline CDR1 is LGHNA and CDR2 YNFKEQ. The CDR3 runs 15 residues. CDR3 sequence (DNA): TGTGCCGGCAGCCAAGAGTACAGGAGAATGGACATTCAGTACTTC. Its translation: CAGSQEYRRMDIQYF.